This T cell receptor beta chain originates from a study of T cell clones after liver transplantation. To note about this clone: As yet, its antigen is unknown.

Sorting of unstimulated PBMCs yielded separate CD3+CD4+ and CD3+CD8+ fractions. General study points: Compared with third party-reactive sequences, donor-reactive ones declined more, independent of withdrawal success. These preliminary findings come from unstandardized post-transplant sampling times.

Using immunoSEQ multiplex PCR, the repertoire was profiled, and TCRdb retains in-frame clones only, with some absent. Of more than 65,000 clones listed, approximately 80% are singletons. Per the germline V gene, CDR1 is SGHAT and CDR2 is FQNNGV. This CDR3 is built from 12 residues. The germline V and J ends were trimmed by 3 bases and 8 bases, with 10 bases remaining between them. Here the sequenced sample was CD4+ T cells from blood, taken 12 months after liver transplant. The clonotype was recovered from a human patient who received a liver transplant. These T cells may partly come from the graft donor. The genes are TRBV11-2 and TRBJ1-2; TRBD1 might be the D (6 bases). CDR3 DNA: TGTGCCAGCAGCTTCAGGGGTCGCGGCTACACCTTC. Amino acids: CASSFRGRGYTF.